This TCR beta chain derives from a study of cytomegalovirus exposure and HLA in healthy donors. Overall study context: Prior work identified under 130 million unique TCR beta sequences in about 179 million T cells. Study conclusions and caveats: Clonal expansion, a later analysis showed, was greater in HLA-associated TCR beta chains than in equally common others. Later analysis identified several of the most significant clusters that appeared linked to common viral pathogens.

Remarks on this clone: Its antigen is currently unknown.

PCR amplification relied on 60 Vbeta primers (plus 13 Jbeta primers). Sequenced by immunoSEQ multiplex PCR; TCRdb stores in-frame clones only, minus some. The repertoire has about 93,000 clones, 82% of them found once; the top ten carry about 4%. Donors had nominal health at sampling but likely had unrecorded immune exposures. The sequencing sample was made of PBMCs. The TCR sequence derives from a man in his fifties in good health and CMV-seronegative.

The CDR3 DNA reads TGTGCCAGCAGCGACAACAGCAATCAGCCCCAGCATTTT. It specifies CASSDNSNQPQHF. This chain joins TRBV2 and TRBJ1-5; no clear D. Trimming removed 6 bases at V and 1 base at J, with 7 bases between. The germline gives CDR1 SNHLY, CDR2 FYNNEI. The CDR3 covers 13 residues. Using reference TRBV2 and TRBJ1-5 for the parts outside the CDR3, the full variable domain is EPEVTQTPSHQVTQMGQEVILRCVPISNHLYFYWYRQILGQKVEFLVSFYNNEISEKSEIFDDQFSVERPDGSNFTLKIRSTKLEDSAMYFCASSDNSNQPQHFGDGTRLSIL.